This TCR beta chain was identified during a study of brain T cells in children with intractable seizures. Findings and limits, study-wide: HCMV serostatus was not known, and viral specificity came from CDR3 similarity only. Absence of clones before surgery may stem from lower sequencing depth.

Time point of the sample: blood from clinic visit 5 months post-surgery; TSC patient then seizure free. The sequenced cases were selected for having the highest brain T cell transcript signatures. At least one anti-epileptic drug was given before surgery. Using immunoSEQ multiplex PCR, the repertoire was profiled, and TCRdb retains in-frame clones only, with some absent. The repertoire has 300,000 to 400,000 clones, about 94% of them found once; the top ten carry 4.5% to 7%. Of note for this clone: Its antigen is unidentified.

The origin of this receptor is a boy under three years old with tuberous sclerosis and intractable seizures. This specimen consisted of peripheral blood, obtained more than 4 months after surgery.

The CDR3 nucleotides are TGTGCCAGCTCAGGGGGACAGGAATCCTACGAGCAGTACTTC. It is translated as CASSGGQESYEQYF. V usage is TRBV18 and J usage is TRBJ2-7; TRBD1 matches at 8 bases. J lost 1 base, V lost 5 bases, and 4 bases had no gene match. Germline assignment: CDR1 KGHSH and CDR2 LQKENI. The CDR3 contains 14 residues.